These 27 T cell receptor beta chains originate from one sample sequenced in a study of beta chain features in type 1 diabetes. Overall study findings and caveats: Type 1 diabetes patients had moderately but significantly shorter TCRB CDR3s in all four CD4+ subsets.

Sequenced material consisted of expressed TCRB transcripts (all of the isolated RNA was reverse transcribed). Profiling relied on immunoSEQ multiplex PCR, and the TCRdb table lists in-frame clones only, not all of them. The sample holds about 650,000 clones, 12% seen once. No antigens are known for them. Sequenced material: naive CD4+ T cells from blood. The origin of the receptors is a man in his thirties or forties with type 1 diabetes.

Note on this clone: The junction and the germline gene differ at one end; a read error may be behind it. The CDR3 protein is CASSPRPGGQTGELFF. As DNA, the CDR3 is TGTGCTAGCAGCCCCAGACCAGGGGGCCAGACAGGGGAGCTGTTTTTT. The V gene is TRBV7-7, the J gene TRBJ2-2; 8 bases fit TRBD1. The CDR3 is 16 amino acids. Germline V gives CDR1 SSHAT, CDR2 FNYEAQ (reference sequence).

The chain employs TRBV11-2 and TRBJ1-2; 9 bases fit TRBD1. The V gene's germline CDR1 is SGHAT and CDR2 FQNNGV. This CDR3 contains 14 residues. The V segment lost 5 bases and the J segment 8 bases; nucleotides outside the gene matches: 9. This CDR3 reads CASSAAGTGNGYTF. The CDR3 nucleotides read TGTGCCAGCAGCGCCGCCGGGACAGGGAACGGCTACACCTTC.

The rearrangement links TRBV6-5 to TRBJ2-5; D call uncertain. Germline assignment: CDR1 MNHEY and CDR2 SVGAGI. The CDR3 runs to 12 residues. The germline V and J ends were trimmed by 6 bases and 6 bases, with 11 bases remaining between them. The CDR3 loop reads CASSDPVKTQYF. CDR3 DNA sequence: TGTGCCAGCAGCGACCCTGTAAAGACCCAGTACTTC.

The chain joins TRBV10-3 to TRBJ2-5; tentatively, D is TRBD1 (5 bases). The length of the CDR3 is 15 residues. Trimming cost V 4 bases and J 5 bases, with 17 bases left between them. Germline V gene sequence: CDR1 ENHRY, CDR2 SYGVKD. This CDR3 reads CAISANGRARETQYF. The CDR3 region has the DNA TGTGCCATCAGTGCAAATGGCAGGGCGCGCGAGACCCAGTACTTC.

The chain has TRBV10-3 and TRBJ1-5; D perhaps matches TRBD1 (5 bases). With 0 bases removed from V and 6 bases from J, the gap between germline ends came to 15 bases. Germline CDR1 and CDR2: ENHRY and SYGVKD. This CDR3 region has 16 residues. The CDR3 here is CAISESLRRGGQPQHF. DNA of the CDR3: TGTGCCATCAGTGAGTCACTACGTAGGGGAGGTCAGCCCCAGCATTTT.

CDR3 nucleotides: TGTGCCAGCAGCCCGAGTCCGGGACTAGCCTACAATGAGCAGTTCTTC. Protein sequence: CASSPSPGLAYNEQFF. The J gene is TRBJ2-1, the V gene TRBV7-2, with 8 bases that match TRBD2. CDR1 is SGHTA and CDR2 is FQGNSA in the germline V gene. The V gene end was trimmed by 5 bases and the J gene end by 2 bases; junction bases not matched to a gene: 8. The CDR3 has 16 residues.

In its sample, this clone was seen a few times. The chain carries TRBV2 and TRBJ1-5; no reliable D call. CDR1 and CDR2 (germline): SNHLY, FYNNEI. The CDR3 is made up of 15 amino acids. The V gene lost 6 bases and the J gene lost 0 bases, with 12 bases spanning the gap. The chain's CDR3 is CASSRGRTSNQPQHF. CDR3 in DNA: TGTGCCAGCAGCCGAGGACGGACTAGCAATCAGCCCCAGCATTTT.

This clone was recorded many times. The V call is TRBV10-3, the J call TRBJ2-4; D is perhaps TRBD1 (6 bases). Looked up from germline, CDR1 is ENHRY and CDR2 is SYGVKD. The CDR3 spans 14 residues. Trimming left V 4 bases short and J 7 bases short, with 14 bases between. CDR3 loop: CAISVDQGSNIQYF. The CDR3 bases are TGTGCCATCAGTGTGGATCAGGGGAGCAACATTCAGTACTTC.

The chain recombines TRBV10-3 with TRBJ2-1; no clear D. The CDR3 is made up of 12 amino acids. Germline V gene data show CDR1 as ENHRY and CDR2 as SYGVKD. The V end was cut by 3 bases, the J end by 10 bases, with 10 bases between. CDR3 sequence: CAISENEAEQFF. The CDR3 DNA is TGTGCCATCAGTGAAAATGAGGCGGAGCAGTTCTTC.

This clone showed up just a few times. V gene TRBV4-3 combines with J gene TRBJ1-2; D is possibly TRBD1 (5 bases). The CDR3 length is 14 residues. CDR1 is LGHNA and CDR2 is YSLEER in the germline V gene. V was trimmed by 2 bases and J by 4 bases, leaving 11 bases between them. CDR3 in amino acids: CASSQSEGFYGYTF. CDR3 in DNA: TGCGCCAGCAGCCAAAGCGAGGGGTTCTATGGCTACACCTTC.

This clone has more than one count but fewer than ten. The chain employs TRBV4-2 and TRBJ2-5; TRBD1 agrees at 8 bases. Germline values: CDR1 LGHNA, CDR2 YNFKEQ. This CDR3 spans 17 amino acids. Trimming removed 1 base from V and 4 bases from J; junction bases left unmatched: 11. The DNA for the CDR3 is TGTGCCAGCAGCCAAGGGGCCGGACAGGGTGTCGGAGAGACCCAGTACTTC. This encodes CASSQGAGQGVGETQYF.

V usage is TRBV4-2 and J usage is TRBJ2-3; no definite D call. V was pared by 0 bases and J by 2 bases, with 3 bases between. CDR1 and CDR2 from the germline V gene are LGHNA and YNFKEQ. This CDR3 comprises 13 residues. CDR3 region: CASSQETTDTQYF. Here the CDR3 DNA reads TGTGCCAGCAGCCAAGAGACCACAGATACGCAGTATTTT.

The genes are TRBV6-1 and TRBJ2-4; TRBD1 agrees at 9 bases. V gave up 0 bases and J gave up 8 bases; unmatched junction bases: 5. This CDR3 contains 15 residues. In germline, CDR1 is MNHNS, CDR2 SASEGT. CDR3 region: CASSEAGDRADIQYF. CDR3 coding DNA: TGTGCCAGCAGTGAAGCAGGGGACAGGGCAGACATTCAGTACTTC.

This clone occurred a few times. The chain links TRBV29-1 to TRBJ2-7; perhaps TRBD2 as D (5 bases). V was clipped by 4 bases and J by 2 bases, with 9 bases between them. Germline V gene lookup returns CDR1 SQVTM and CDR2 ANQGSEA. This CDR3 is built from 12 residues. The CDR3 protein is CSVVPGAYEQYF. CDR3 DNA: TGCAGCGTTGTTCCCGGGGCCTACGAGCAGTACTTC.

This clone has just a few counts. The rearrangement uses TRBV4-3 and TRBJ2-4, with D hard to call. V was trimmed by 0 bases and J by 2 bases, leaving 11 bases between them. The CDR3 runs to 16 residues. The germline gives CDR1 LGHNA, CDR2 YSLEER. Here the CDR3 DNA reads TGCGCCAGCAGCCAAGATCTAGGCCAGCCCAAAAACATTCAGTACTTC. It translates to CASSQDLGQPKNIQYF.

The rearrangement joins TRBV6-1 to TRBJ2-7; D remains ambiguous. V shed 8 bases and J shed 1 base, with 12 bases lying between them. CDR3 size: 13 residues. CDR1 is MNHNS and CDR2 is SASEGT in the germline V gene. The CDR3 coding sequence is TGTGCCAGCGCAGACATGGGGTCCTACGAGCAGTACTTC. Its translation: CASADMGSYEQYF.

The V call is TRBV5-1, the J call TRBJ2-5; TRBD1 aligns across 7 bases. V gave up 2 bases and J gave up 5 bases; unmatched junction bases: 9. This CDR3 comprises 15 residues. Germline V lookup: CDR1 SGHRS, CDR2 YFSETQ. Written as DNA, the CDR3 is TGCGCCAGCAGCTTACAGGGGATCAATACGGAGACCCAGTACTTC. Amino acids: CASSLQGINTETQYF.

V usage is TRBV27 and J usage is TRBJ2-7; D gene unclear. Deletions cut 4 bases from V and 6 bases from J, with 16 bases between. The CDR3 loop spans 14 amino acids. Germline V gene lookup returns CDR1 MNHEY and CDR2 SMNVEV (reference sequence). CDR3 in DNA: TGTGCCAGCAGTTCCTACCAATCCCGCGGCGAGCAGTACTTC. Translated: CASSSYQSRGEQYF.

The chain carries TRBV11-3 and TRBJ2-3; D may correspond to TRBD1 or TRBD2 (5 bases each). The CDR3 has 16 amino acids. The V gene's germline CDR1 is SGHNT and CDR2 YENEEA. V was pared by 4 bases and J by 0 bases, with 14 bases between. DNA of the CDR3: TGTGCCAGCAGCTCTCGTGAGCGGACAAGCACAGATACGCAGTATTTT. As protein: CASSSRERTSTDTQYF. Full variable domain (rest looked up from reference TRBV11-3 and TRBJ2-3): EAGVVQSPRYKIIEKKQPVAFWCNPISGHNTLYWYLQNLGQGPELLIRYENEEAVDDSQLPKDRFSAERLKGVDSTLKIQPAELGDSAVYLCASSSRERTSTDTQYFGPGTRLTVL.

This sequence joins TRBV18 and TRBJ1-4; no firm D call. The germline V gene encodes CDR1 KGHSH and CDR2 LQKENI. The CDR3 contains 13 residues. V dropped 6 bases and J dropped 4 bases, with 9 bases sitting between them. CDR3 region: CASSTGFNEKLFF. CDR3 in DNA: TGTGCCAGCTCGACGGGATTTAATGAAAAACTGTTTTTT.

A remark on this clone: Other nucleotide sequences in the sample specify the same CDR3. The rearrangement links TRBV2 to TRBJ2-5; the match to TRBD1 covers 7 bases. Germline CDR1 and CDR2: SNHLY and FYNNEI. V dropped 7 bases and J dropped 4; count of bases not matched to a gene: 3. There are 12 residues in the CDR3. The CDR3 loop reads CASKGAGETQYF. The DNA of the CDR3 is TGTGCCAGCAAGGGGGCCGGAGAGACCCAGTACTTC.

The chain employs TRBV6-5 and TRBJ2-6; no definite D call. Trimming removed 7 bases from V and 1 base from J, with 11 bases in between. CDR3 length: 15 residues. Germline lookup yields CDR1 MNHEY and CDR2 SVGAGI. DNA for the CDR3: TGTGCCAGCACCTTCTTGCGATCTGGGGCCAACGTCCTGACTTTC. Translation: CASTFLRSGANVLTF.

The rearrangement links TRBV11-2 to TRBJ2-1; TRBD2 agrees at 8 bases. CDR3 length: 16 residues. Germline V lookup: CDR1 SGHAT, CDR2 FQNNGV. V dropped 3 bases and J dropped 5; count of bases not matched to a gene: 9. The CDR3 sequence is CASSFTGTRGNNEQFF. CDR3 bases: TGTGCCAGCAGCTTTACCGGGACTAGGGGTAACAATGAGCAGTTCTTC.

This clone has only a few counts. The chain links TRBV29-1 to TRBJ1-4; TRBD1 is a possible D gene (5 bases). CDR3 length equals 13 residues. V dropped 2 bases and J dropped 7 bases, with 11 bases sitting between them. Germline V gene sequence: CDR1 SQVTM, CDR2 ANQGSEA. The CDR3 region has the DNA TGCAGCGTTGAAATAGGAGGGGCTGAAAAACTGTTTTTT. Translated: CSVEIGGAEKLFF.

This clone was counted between two and nine times. The V and J genes are TRBV9 and TRBJ1-1; D gene unclear. Trimming took off 0 bases at V and 5 bases at J, with 8 bases between the two ends. This CDR3 is built from 13 residues. Germline CDR1 reads SGDLS; CDR2 reads YYNGEE. The CDR3 DNA sequence: TGTGCCAGCAGCGTAGACCCGGGGACTGAAGCTTTCTTT. Residues: CASSVDPGTEAFF.

This clone was observed a handful of times. This chain connects TRBV5-1 to TRBJ2-2, with D possibly TRBD1 on 6 matching bases. The germline V gene has CDR1 SGHRS and CDR2 YFSETQ. The CDR3 is 16 amino acids. V lost 0 bases, J lost 0 bases, and 9 bases lay in between. CDR3 DNA: TGCGCCAGCAGCTTGGCGGGACAATCGAACACCGGGGAGCTGTTTTTT. Translating gives CASSLAGQSNTGELFF.

In this sample, this clone turned up a few times. The rearrangement uses TRBV2 and TRBJ1-2; D is ambiguous. Germline CDR1 reads SNHLY; CDR2 reads FYNNEI. The CDR3 is 12 residues long. Between the trimmed V and J ends, which lost 7 bases and 1 base, there was a span of 7 bases. This CDR3 reads CASNEVNYGYTF. The CDR3, as DNA: TGTGCCAGCAATGAGGTTAACTATGGCTACACCTTC. Together with reference TRBV2 and TRBJ1-2, the CDR3 gives the full variable domain: EPEVTQTPSHQVTQMGQEVILRCVPISNHLYFYWYRQILGQKVEFLVSFYNNEISEKSEIFDDQFSVERPDGSNFTLKIRSTKLEDSAMYFCASNEVNYGYTFGSGTRLTVV.